This entry describes one T cell receptor beta chain. The sample is drawn from a study of T cells expressing NK-cell markers. With the 5' RACE reads reprocessed, TCRdb shows one record per CDR3 protein and no DNA. The sample totals 450,000 to 600,000 distinct CDR3 sequences. The germline gives CDR1 MDHEN, CDR2 SYDVKM. This CDR3 has 15 amino acids. This clonotype originated in a man aged 18 to 29 in good health. The chain recombines TRBV28 with TRBJ2-5; TCRdb returns TRBD1, unconfirmable since there is no DNA. Source material: blood T cells: a sorted CD56 or NKG2C T cell subset, CD4+ or CD8+ T cells, or bulk PBMC T cells (not recorded which). The CDR3 loop is CASSFGGQGGETQYF.